The TCR beta chain under discussion was sequenced for a study of shared clonotypes between healthy human individuals. Germline V lookup: CDR1 ENHRY, CDR2 SYGVKD. With 10 bases clipped from V and 3 bases from J, the junction kept 10 bases outside the gene matches. The CDR3 runs 15 residues. Each replicate PCR on the sorted subsets used 200 to 250 ng DNA (around 30,000 T cell genomes). Repertoires were generated with immunoSEQ multiplex PCR, while TCRdb's copy carries only in-frame clones and drops some. The sample comprises some 2.4 million clones, approximately 93% of which are singletons, and roughly 0.39% rests with the top ten.

The sample taken for sequencing was naive CD4+ T cells from PBMCs. Subset indicated: CD45RA+ positively selected. The sequence came from a man aged 18 to 29 in good health. Some clones in this sample may be carry-over from other donors' samples. The chain is built from TRBV10-3 and TRBJ2-3, with 10 nucleotides matching TRBD2. CDR3 in amino acids: CATRASGSPTDTQYF. Here the CDR3 DNA reads TGTGCCACCCGCGCTAGCGGGAGTCCAACAGATACGCAGTATTTT.